A selection of T cell receptor beta chains follows, all from one sample in a study of cytomegalovirus exposure and HLA in healthy donors. The repertoire was sequenced with immunoSEQ multiplex PCR; TCRdb's copy has only in-frame clones and lacks some. The sample lists fewer than 250,000 clones, about 78% occurring once. The specimen sequenced was PBMCs. The source is a male donor in good health and CMV-seronegative. Each CDR3 is given with its conserved first and last residue. A D gene is named only where the DNA matches it firmly. The size of a clone is reported for some rows only, either as once, few or many, or as a class for expanded clones.

size: few; D: -; J: TRBJ1-1; V: TRBV6-6; DNA: TGTGCCAGCAGTCTCCCCGACGGGAGCACTGAAGCTTTCTTT; CDR3: CASSLPDGSTEAFF
size: -; D: TRBD2; J: TRBJ2-7; V: TRBV7-6; DNA: TGTGCCAGCAGCTTAGATTTCGAAGCGACTAGCTACTACGAGCAGTACTTC; CDR3: CASSLDFEATSYYEQYF
size: -; D: TRBD1; J: TRBJ1-5; V: TRBV5-4; DNA: TGTGCCAGCAGCTCGACAGGGCTACCACGAGGGAATCAGCCCCAGCATTTT; CDR3: CASSSTGLPRGNQPQHF
size: -; D: TRBD1; J: TRBJ2-2; V: TRBV28; DNA: TGTGCCAGCAGTTGGGGACAGGGCCACTCCTGGGAGCTGTTTTTT; CDR3: CASSWGQGHSWELFF
size: -; D: -; J: TRBJ1-2; V: TRBV2; DNA: TGTGCCAGCAACCCCGCCGCAGGGGCCTTATCTGGCTACACCTTC; CDR3: CASNPAAGALSGYTF
size: -; D: TRBD2; J: TRBJ2-7; V: TRBV5-4; DNA: TGTGCCAGCAGCTTGGGTTCGGGACTAGCGGCCTACGAGCAGTACTTC; CDR3: CASSLGSGLAAYEQYF
size: -; D: TRBD1; J: TRBJ2-4; V: TRBV2; DNA: TGTGCCAGCAGTAGCCGGGACAGGGCGGCCAAAAACATTCAGTACTTC; CDR3: CASSSRDRAAKNIQYF
size: few; D: TRBD1; J: TRBJ2-7; V: TRBV19; DNA: TGTGCCAGTAGTCTAACAGGGGACCACTACGAGCAGTACTTC; CDR3: CASSLTGDHYEQYF
size: -; D: -; J: TRBJ2-1; V: TRBV5-6; DNA: TGTGCCAGCAGCTTGTCGAGCTCCTACAATGAGCAGTTCTTC; CDR3: CASSLSSSYNEQFF
size: few; D: -; J: TRBJ1-2; V: TRBV6-5; DNA: TGTGCCAGCAGTTCCGCCCCAGGTGCTTATGGCTACACCTTC; CDR3: CASSSAPGAYGYTF
size: -; D: TRBD1; J: TRBJ2-2; V: TRBV28; DNA: TGTGCCACCTGGGACAGGAACACCGGGGAGCTGTTTTTT; CDR3: CATWDRNTGELFF
size: -; D: TRBD1; J: TRBJ2-5; V: TRBV5-6; DNA: TGTGCCAGCAGCTTTAGAGCCGGGACAGGGGAAGAGACCCAGTACTTC; CDR3: CASSFRAGTGEETQYF
size: -; D: -; J: TRBJ2-7; V: TRBV15; DNA: TGTGCCGCCAGCAGAGATTCGGAGCAGTACTTC; CDR3: CAASRDSEQYF
size: -; D: -; J: TRBJ2-5; V: TRBV27; DNA: TGTGCCAGCAGTCCCCGACATGGGGCACAAGAGACCCAGTACTTC; CDR3: CASSPRHGAQETQYF
size: -; D: -; J: TRBJ1-4; V: TRBV6-1; DNA: TGTGCCAGCACCGGAGGGACCCGCGAAAAACTGTTTTTT; CDR3: CASTGGTREKLFF
size: -; D: -; J: TRBJ2-1; V: TRBV7-2; DNA: TGTGCCAGCGTGTTAGGGGGCTCCTACAATGAGCAGTTCTTC; CDR3: CASVLGGSYNEQFF